The clone carrying this T cell receptor delta chain was recorded at least ten times. Antigen: not known. Bulk repertoires came from Vgamma9/Vdelta2+ or Vdelta2-negative gammadelta T cells flow-sorted from PBMC. TRG and TRD sequences were obtained from every sorted gammadelta sample. TCRdb processed the multiplex PCR reads again with the CATT caller. The sample holds around 46,000 delta-chain clones, around 2% seen once. The data originate from a study of γδ T cells in repeated Plasmodium falciparum infection. Turning to the study itself: Four controlled malaria infections with P. falciparum NF54 spanned 500 to 650 days. Samples were taken at baseline, before some infections, and 21 days after each. Study outcomes and limitations: In Vdelta2-negative, largely Vdelta1+, gammadelta repertoires, repeated controlled infections appeared to drive clonal selection waves.

V dropped 2 bases and J dropped 7; count of bases not matched to a gene: 10. Germline V lookup: CDR1 TSWWSYY, CDR2 QGS. CDR3 length: 15 amino acids. The material sequenced was gamma-delta T cells from blood. The rearrangement joins TRDV1 to TRDJ1, with 7 nucleotides matching TRDD3. This receptor was identified in a pool of human donors (malaria-infected and uninfected, not separated). CDR3 in amino acids: CALGESPLGVAKLIF. In nucleotides, the CDR3 is TGTGCTCTTGGGGAATCCCCGCTGGGGGTTGCTAAACTCATCTTT.